This T cell receptor (beta chain) was profiled in a study of OX40 agonist ivuxolimab in advanced cancers. Study information: Patients' therapy was ivuxolimab, an antibody that acts as an agonist of OX40 (CD134). A mean age of about 56 years, range about 20 to 90, was recorded, and 80% to 90% were male.

Points from the study as a whole: Some patients who did not respond also had low normalized T-cell clonal expansion. Expanded clones tended on average to be more numerous among CD8+ T cells than CD4+.

Repertoires were generated with immunoSEQ multiplex PCR, while TCRdb's copy carries only in-frame clones and drops some. The sample has 100,000 to 150,000 clones, about nine tenths seen once. Of note for this clone: The antigen is not known.

CDR3 size: 17 residues. With 3 bases clipped from V and 0 bases from J, the junction kept 11 bases outside the gene matches. Germline lookup yields CDR1 SGHRS and CDR2 YFSETQ. Sequencing was performed on CD4+ or CD8+ T cells sorted from blood, taken in a trial of the OX40 agonist ivuxolimab. The chain uses TRBV5-1 and TRBJ2-7, with TRBD1 matching 8 bases. The TCR was taken from an adult with an advanced solid tumor such as melanoma, head and neck, liver or kidney cancer. The CDR3 loop reads CASSWASGGRSSYEQYF. In DNA, the CDR3 is TGCGCCAGCAGCTGGGCTTCAGGGGGCCGGAGCTCCTACGAGCAGTACTTC. The complete variable domain, with remaining parts taken from reference TRBV5-1 and TRBJ2-7, reads KAGVTQTPRYLIKTRGQQVTLSCSPISGHRSVSWYQQTPGQGLQFLFEYFSETQRNKGNFPGRFSGRQFSNSRSEMNVSTLELGDSALYLCASSWASGGRSSYEQYFGPGTRLTVT.